The source of this T cell receptor (beta chain) is a study of blood T cell repertoires in COVID-19. At the level of the study: COVID-19 samples collected from the United States, Italy and Spain covered acute and convalescent phases. Sources were T cells, B-cell-depleted T cells, or PBMCs; the material itself was cDNA or gDNA.

The V segment lost 1 base and the J segment 5 bases; nucleotides outside the gene matches: 11. CDR1 is KGHDR, CDR2 SFDVKD, per germline. This CDR3 comprises 17 residues. Per the original data handling: Amplification with reference gene primers provided the estimates of nucleated cell counts. Sequencing used immunoSEQ multiplex PCR; TCRdb keeps in-frame clones, though not all of them. The V and J calls and clone size are taken from that table; D and trimming were inferred from the DNA. The data show over 200,000 clones, with around four fifths seen just once and 7.5% to 8% held by the top ten. The sequenced material came from peripheral blood. The chain recombines TRBV24-1 with TRBJ2-5, with 8 nucleotides matching TRBD2. The receptor comes from a woman aged 45-60 years with active or convalescent COVID-19. The CDR3 here is CATSDLGSGRDSETQYF. The CDR3 nucleotides read TGTGCCACCAGTGATTTAGGAAGCGGGAGAGATTCGGAGACCCAGTACTTC.